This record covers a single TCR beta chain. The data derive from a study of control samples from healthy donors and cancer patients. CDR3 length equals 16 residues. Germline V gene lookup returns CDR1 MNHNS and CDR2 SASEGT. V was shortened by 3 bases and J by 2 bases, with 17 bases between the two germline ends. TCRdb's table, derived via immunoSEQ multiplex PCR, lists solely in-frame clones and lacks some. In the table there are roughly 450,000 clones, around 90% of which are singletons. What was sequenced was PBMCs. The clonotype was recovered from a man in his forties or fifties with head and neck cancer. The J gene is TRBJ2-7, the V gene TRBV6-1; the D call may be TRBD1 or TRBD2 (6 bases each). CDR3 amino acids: CASSETGGGVTYEQYF. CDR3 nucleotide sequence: TGTGCCAGCAGTGAGACAGGCGGCGGGGTGACCTACGAGCAGTACTTC.